The T cell receptor beta chain described here comes from a study of cytomegalovirus exposure and HLA in healthy donors. For the study at large: The roughly 700 first-cohort repertoires shared a platform with the approximately 130 validation repertoires, as reported in a later analysis. The study, taken as a whole, reports: As confirmed in vitro, a few CMV-associated chains were specific for CMV antigens. The investigators catalogued some 150 TCR beta chains as cytomegalovirus-associated. Accounts indicate the classifier identified cytomegalovirus status with strong specificity and sensitivity.

On this clone itself: Its matching antigen is unknown.

Germline loops: CDR1 SGHAT, CDR2 FQNNGV. The CDR3 totals 16 residues. J gave up 9 bases and V 4 bases, and 12 bases lay outside the gene matches. TCRdb's copy holds only in-frame clones and misses some; the assay was immunoSEQ multiplex PCR. The repertoire has 100,000 to 130,000 clones, approximately 85% of them found once; the top ten carry 3%. This TCR was recovered from a woman aged 18-29 years in good health and CMV-seronegative. The chain combines TRBV11-2 with TRBJ2-1, with 10 bases aligning to TRBD2. Specimen: PBMCs. In DNA form, the CDR3 reads TGTGCCAGCAGCTCTTTAGCGGGGGGTCCGCCGGGTGAGCAGTTCTTC. It specifies CASSSLAGGPPGEQFF.